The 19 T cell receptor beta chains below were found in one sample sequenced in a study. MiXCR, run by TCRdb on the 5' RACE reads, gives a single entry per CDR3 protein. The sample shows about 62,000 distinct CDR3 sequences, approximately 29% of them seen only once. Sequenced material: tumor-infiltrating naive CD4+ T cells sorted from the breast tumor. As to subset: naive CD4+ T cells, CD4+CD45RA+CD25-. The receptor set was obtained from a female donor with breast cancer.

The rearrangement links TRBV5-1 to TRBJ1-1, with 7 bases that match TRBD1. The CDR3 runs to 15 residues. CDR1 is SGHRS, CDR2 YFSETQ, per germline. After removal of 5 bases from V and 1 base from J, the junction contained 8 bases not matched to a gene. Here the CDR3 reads CASSSQGGENTEAFF. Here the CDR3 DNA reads TGCGCCAGCAGTTCCCAAGGGGGCGAGAACACTGAAGCTTTCTTT.

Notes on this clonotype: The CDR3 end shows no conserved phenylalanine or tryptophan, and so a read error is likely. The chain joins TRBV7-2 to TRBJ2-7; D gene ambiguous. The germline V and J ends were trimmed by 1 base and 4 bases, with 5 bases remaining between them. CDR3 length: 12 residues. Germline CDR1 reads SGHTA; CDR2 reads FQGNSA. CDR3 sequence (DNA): TGTGCCAGCAGCTTAGAACTGTACGAGCAGTACTAC. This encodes CASSLELYEQYY.

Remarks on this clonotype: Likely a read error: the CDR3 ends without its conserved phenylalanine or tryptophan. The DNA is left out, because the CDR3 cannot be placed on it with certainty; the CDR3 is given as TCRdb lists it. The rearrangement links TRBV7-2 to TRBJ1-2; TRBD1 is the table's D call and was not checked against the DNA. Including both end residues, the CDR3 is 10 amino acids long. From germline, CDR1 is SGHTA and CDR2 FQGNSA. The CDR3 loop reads CASSLNPLGS.

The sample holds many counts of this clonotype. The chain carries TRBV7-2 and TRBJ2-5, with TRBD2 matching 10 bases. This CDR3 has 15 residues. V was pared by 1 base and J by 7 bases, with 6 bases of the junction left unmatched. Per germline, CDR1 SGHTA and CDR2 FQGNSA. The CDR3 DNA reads TGTGCCAGCAGCTTAGGGACTAGCGGTTGGGGGACCCAGTACTTC. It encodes CASSLGTSGWGTQYF.

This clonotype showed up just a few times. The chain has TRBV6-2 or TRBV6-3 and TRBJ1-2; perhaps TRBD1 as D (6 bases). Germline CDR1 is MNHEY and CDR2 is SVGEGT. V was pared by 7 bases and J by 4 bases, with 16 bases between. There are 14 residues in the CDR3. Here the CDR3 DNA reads TGTGCCAGCAATTATAGGGGGGAGACCTATGGCTACACCTTC. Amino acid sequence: CASNYRGETYGYTF.

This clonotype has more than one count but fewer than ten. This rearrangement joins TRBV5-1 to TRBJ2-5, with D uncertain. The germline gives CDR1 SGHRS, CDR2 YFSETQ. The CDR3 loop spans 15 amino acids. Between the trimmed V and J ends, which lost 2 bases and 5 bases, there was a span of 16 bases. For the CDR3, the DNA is TGCGCCAGCAGCTTAAATGGGGTCGGAGTTGAGACCCAGTACTTC. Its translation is CASSLNGVGVETQYF.

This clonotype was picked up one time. CDR3 nucleotide sequence: TGTGCCAGCAGTTACGGGACTAGCTCCTACGAGCAGTACTTC. Amino acid sequence: CASSYGTSSYEQYF. The rearrangement links TRBV6-2 or TRBV6-3 to TRBJ2-7; TRBD2 matches 8 bases. V shed 2 bases and J 0 bases; nucleotides not matched to a gene: 0. The CDR3 runs to 14 residues. Germline V CDR1 and CDR2: MNHEY, SVGEGT.

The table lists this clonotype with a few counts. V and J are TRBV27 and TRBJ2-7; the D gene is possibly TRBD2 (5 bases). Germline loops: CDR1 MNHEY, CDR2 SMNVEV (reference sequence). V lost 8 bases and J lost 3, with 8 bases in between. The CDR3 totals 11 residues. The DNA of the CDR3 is TGTGCCAGCGGGAGATTCTACGAGCAGTACTTC. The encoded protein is CASGRFYEQYF.

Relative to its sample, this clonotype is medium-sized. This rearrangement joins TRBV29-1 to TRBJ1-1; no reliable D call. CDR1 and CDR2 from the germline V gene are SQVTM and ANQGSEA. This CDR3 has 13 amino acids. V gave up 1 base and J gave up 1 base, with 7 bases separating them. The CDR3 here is CSVEVPQNTEAFF. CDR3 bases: TGCAGCGTTGAAGTCCCCCAGAACACTGAAGCTTTCTTT.

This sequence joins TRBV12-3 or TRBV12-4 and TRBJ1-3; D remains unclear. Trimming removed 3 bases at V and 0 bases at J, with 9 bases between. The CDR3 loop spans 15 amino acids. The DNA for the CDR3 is TGTGCCAGCAGTTTCCTACAGAGCTCTGGAAACACCATATATTTT. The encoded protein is CASSFLQSSGNTIYF.

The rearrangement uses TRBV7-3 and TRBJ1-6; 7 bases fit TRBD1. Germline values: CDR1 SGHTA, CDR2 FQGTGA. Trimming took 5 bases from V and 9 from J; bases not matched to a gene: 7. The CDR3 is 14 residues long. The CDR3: CASSPGTEGSPLHF. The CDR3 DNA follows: TGTGCCAGCAGCCCCGGGACAGAGGGTTCACCCCTCCACTTT.

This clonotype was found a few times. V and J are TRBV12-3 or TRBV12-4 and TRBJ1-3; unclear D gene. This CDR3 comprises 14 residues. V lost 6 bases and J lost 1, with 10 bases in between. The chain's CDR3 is CASRPSQSGNTIYF. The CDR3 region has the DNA TGTGCCAGCAGACCCAGCCAGTCTGGAAACACCATATATTTT.

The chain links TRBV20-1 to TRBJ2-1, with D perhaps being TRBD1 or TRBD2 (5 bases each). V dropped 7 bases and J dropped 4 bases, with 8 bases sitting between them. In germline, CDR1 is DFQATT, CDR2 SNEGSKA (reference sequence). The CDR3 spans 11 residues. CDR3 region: CSVGGYNEQFF. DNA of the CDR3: TGCAGTGTTGGGGGTTACAATGAGCAGTTCTTC.

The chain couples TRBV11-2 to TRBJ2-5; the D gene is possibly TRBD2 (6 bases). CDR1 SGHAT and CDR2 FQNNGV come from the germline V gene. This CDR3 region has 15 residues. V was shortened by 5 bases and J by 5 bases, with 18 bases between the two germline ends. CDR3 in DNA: TGTGCCAGCAGCACTCGACTGCCCGGGACTGAGACCCAGTACTTC. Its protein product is CASSTRLPGTETQYF.

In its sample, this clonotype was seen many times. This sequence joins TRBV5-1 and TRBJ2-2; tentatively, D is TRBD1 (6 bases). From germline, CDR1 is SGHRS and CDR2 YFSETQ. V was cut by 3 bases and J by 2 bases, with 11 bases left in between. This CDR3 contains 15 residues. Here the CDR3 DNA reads TGCGCCAGCAGCTCGCGGACAGTCAACACCGGGGAGCTGTTTTTT. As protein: CASSSRTVNTGELFF.

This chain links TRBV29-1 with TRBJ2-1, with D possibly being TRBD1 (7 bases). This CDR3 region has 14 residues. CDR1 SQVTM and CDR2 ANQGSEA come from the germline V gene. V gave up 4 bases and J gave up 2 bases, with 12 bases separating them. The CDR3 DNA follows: TGCAGCGTTGTGGGCAGGGGGGCCTACAATGAGCAGTTCTTC. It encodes CSVVGRGAYNEQFF.

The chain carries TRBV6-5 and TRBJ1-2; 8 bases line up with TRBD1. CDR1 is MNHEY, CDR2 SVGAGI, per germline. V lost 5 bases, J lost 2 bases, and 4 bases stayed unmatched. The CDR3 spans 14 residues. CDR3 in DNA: TGTGCCAGCAGTACCCGGACAGGGAACTATGGCTACACCTTC. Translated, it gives CASSTRTGNYGYTF.

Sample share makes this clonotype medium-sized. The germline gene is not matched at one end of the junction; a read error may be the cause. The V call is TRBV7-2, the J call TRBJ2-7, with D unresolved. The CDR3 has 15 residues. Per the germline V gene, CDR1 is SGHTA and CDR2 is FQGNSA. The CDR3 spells CASTLMGQPGYEQYF. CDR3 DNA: TGTGCCAGCACCTTAATGGGTCAACCCGGCTACGAGCAGTACTTC.

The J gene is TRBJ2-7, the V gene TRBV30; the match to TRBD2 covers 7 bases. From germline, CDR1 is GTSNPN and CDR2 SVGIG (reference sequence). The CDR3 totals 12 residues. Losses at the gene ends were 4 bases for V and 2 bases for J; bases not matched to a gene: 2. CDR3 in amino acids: CAWKGLAYEQYF. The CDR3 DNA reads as TGTGCCTGGAAAGGACTAGCCTACGAGCAGTACTTC.